This T cell receptor (beta chain) is from a study of T cell responses to AZD1222 COVID-19 vaccine. The CDR3 has 14 amino acids. Germline loops: CDR1 GTSNPN, CDR2 SVGIG (reference sequence). V was pared by 3 bases and J by 2 bases, with 12 bases between. Assay used: immunoSEQ multiplex PCR; TCRdb lists only in-frame clones, some missing. The sample shows fewer than 150,000 clones, 85% to 90% of them seen only once. J is TRBJ2-3 and V is TRBV30; maybe TRBD1 (6 bases). The material was peripheral blood, obtained on day 0 of AZD1222 vaccination. This TCR came from an adult in good health. The CDR3 region has the DNA TGTGCCTGGAGAGGACAGTTAAACACAGATACGCAGTATTTT. It encodes CAWRGQLNTDTQYF.